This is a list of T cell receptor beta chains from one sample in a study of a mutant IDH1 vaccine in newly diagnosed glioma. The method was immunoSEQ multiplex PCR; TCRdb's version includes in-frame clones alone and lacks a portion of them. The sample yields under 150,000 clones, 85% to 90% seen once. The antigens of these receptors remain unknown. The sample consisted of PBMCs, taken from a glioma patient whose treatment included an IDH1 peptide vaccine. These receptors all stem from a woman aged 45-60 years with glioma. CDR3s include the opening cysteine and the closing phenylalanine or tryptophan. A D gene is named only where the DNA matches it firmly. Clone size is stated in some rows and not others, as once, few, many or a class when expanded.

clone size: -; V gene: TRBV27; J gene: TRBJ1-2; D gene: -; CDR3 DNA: TGTGCCAGCAGTTCCTCCCCAGGCGGCTATGGCTACACCTTC; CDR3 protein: CASSSSPGGYGYTF
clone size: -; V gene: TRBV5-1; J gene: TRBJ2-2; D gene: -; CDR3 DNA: TGCGCCAGCAGCCTGACAGCCACCGGGGAGCTGTTTTTT; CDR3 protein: CASSLTATGELFF
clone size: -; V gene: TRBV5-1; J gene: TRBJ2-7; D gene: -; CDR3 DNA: TGCGCCAGCGCGGAGACGGGTGGTACCTACGAGCAGTACTTC; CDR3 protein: CASAETGGTYEQYF
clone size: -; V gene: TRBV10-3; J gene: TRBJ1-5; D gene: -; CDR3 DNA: TGTGCCAGCCAGTCCGATAGCAATCAGCCCCAGCATTTT; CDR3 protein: CASQSDSNQPQHF
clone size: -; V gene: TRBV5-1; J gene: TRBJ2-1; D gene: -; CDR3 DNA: TGCGCCAGCAGCCCTGACAACTACAATGAGCAGTTCTTC; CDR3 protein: CASSPDNYNEQFF
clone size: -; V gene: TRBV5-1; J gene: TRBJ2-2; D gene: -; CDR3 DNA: TGCGCCAGCAGCTTGGGGGGTATCGGGGAGCTGTTTTTT; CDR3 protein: CASSLGGIGELFF
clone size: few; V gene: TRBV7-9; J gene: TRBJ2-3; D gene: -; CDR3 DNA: TGTGCCAGCAGCGGTCCCGTCAAGGATACGCAGTATTTT; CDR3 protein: CASSGPVKDTQYF
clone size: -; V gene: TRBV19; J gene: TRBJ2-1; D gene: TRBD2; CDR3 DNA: TGTGCCAGTAGGGGGGGACTAGCGAGCCATGAGCAGTTCTTC; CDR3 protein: CASRGGLASHEQFF
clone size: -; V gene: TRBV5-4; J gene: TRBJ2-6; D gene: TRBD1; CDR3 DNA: TGTGCCAGCAGCTCATCCGGGACAGGGGGTCCTGGGGCCAACGTCCTGACTTTC; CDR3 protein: CASSSSGTGGPGANVLTF
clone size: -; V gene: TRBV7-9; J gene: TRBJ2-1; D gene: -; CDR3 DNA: TGTGCCAGCAGCTTAGGTGAGCAGTTCTTC; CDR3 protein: CASSLGEQFF
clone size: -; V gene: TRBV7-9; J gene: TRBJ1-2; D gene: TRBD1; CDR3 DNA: TGTGCCAGCAGCCGGGACAGGGAAGTCTATGGCTACACCTTC; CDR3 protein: CASSRDREVYGYTF
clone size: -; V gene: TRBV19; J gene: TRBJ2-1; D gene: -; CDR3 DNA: TGTGCCAGTAAGGAAGCGAGTAACTCCTACAATGAGCAGTTCTTC; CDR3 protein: CASKEASNSYNEQFF
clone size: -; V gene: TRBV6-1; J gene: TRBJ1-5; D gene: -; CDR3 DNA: TGTGCCAGCAGTCCATTCCAACAGGGAAATCAGCCCCAGCATTTT; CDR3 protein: CASSPFQQGNQPQHF
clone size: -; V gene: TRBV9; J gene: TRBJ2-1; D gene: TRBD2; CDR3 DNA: TGTGCCAGCAGCCGGGGACTAGCGGATTACAATGAGCAGTTCTTC; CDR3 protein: CASSRGLADYNEQFF
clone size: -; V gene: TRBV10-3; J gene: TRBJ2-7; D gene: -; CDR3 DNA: TGTGCCATCAGGCGGGATGGCTACGAGCAGTACTTC; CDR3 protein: CAIRRDGYEQYF
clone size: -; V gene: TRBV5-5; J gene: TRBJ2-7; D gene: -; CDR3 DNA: TGTGCCAGCAGCCCCCAGGGGATGAGCTCCTACGAGCAGTACTTC; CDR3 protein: CASSPQGMSSYEQYF
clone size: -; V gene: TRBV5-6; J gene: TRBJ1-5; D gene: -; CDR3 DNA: TGTGCCAGCAGCGGAGGGGGGGATCAGCCCCAGCATTTT; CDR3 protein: CASSGGGDQPQHF
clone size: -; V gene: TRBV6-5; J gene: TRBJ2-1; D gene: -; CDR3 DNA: TGTGCCAGCAGTTACAGTCGGGCAGTACAGACGAATGAGCAGTTCTTC; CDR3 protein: CASSYSRAVQTNEQFF
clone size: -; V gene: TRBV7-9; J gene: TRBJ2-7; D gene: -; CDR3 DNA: TGTGCCAGCAGCTTAAAAGCGGAGCAGTACTTC; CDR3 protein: CASSLKAEQYF
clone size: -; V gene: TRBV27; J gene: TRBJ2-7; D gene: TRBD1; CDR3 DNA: TGTGCCAGCAGTTCGGGGGACAGGTCCTTTTCCGGTGATATTTACGAGCAGTACTTC; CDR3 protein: CASSSGDRSFSGDIYEQYF
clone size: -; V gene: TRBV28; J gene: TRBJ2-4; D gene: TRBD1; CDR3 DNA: TGTGCCAGCAGTGTGACAGGGCTAGGCAAAAACATTCAGTACTTC; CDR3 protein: CASSVTGLGKNIQYF
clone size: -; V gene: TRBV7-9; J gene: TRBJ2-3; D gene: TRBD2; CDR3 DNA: TGTGCCAGCAGCTCGCCCATAGCGGGAGGGCCCCTAAATACGCAGTATTTT; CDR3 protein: CASSSPIAGGPLNTQYF
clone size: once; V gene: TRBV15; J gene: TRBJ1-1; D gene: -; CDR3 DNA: TGTGCCACCAGCAGGAAGGGGGGGGGCACTGAAGCTTTCTTT; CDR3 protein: CATSRKGGGTEAFF
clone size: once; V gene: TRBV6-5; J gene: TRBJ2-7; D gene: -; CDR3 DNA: TGTGCCAGCAGTTACCGGGGCTACGAGCAGTACTTC; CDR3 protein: CASSYRGYEQYF
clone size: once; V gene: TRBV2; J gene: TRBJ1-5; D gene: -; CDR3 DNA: TGTGCCAGCAACCGGCTCAATCAGCCCCAGCATTTT; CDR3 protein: CASNRLNQPQHF
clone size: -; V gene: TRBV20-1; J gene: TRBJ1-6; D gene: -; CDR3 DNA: TGCAGTGCTAGAGGGCCAGGATCCCTCCACTTT; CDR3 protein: CSARGPGSLHF
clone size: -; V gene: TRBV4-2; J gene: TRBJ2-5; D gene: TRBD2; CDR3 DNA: TGTGCCAGCAGCCAAGAGGCTGGAGGACTAGCGGGAGGGACCCAGTACTTC; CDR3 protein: CASSQEAGGLAGGTQYF
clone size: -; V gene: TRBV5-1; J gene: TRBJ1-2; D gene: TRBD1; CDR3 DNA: TGCGCCAGCAGCTTGGGGTCAGGGGGAAATAACTATGGCTACACCTTC; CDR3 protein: CASSLGSGGNNYGYTF
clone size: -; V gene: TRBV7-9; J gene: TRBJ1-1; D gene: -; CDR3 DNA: TGTGCCAGCAGCTCCCGGGCCGGAGCTTTCTTT; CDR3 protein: CASSSRAGAFF
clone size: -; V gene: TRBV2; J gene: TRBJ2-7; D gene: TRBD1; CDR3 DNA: TGTGCCAGCAGTTGGACAGGCCCTGCCTACGAGCAGTACTTC; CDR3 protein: CASSWTGPAYEQYF
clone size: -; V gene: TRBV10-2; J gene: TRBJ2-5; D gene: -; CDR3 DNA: TGCGCCAGCAGGAGTTGGGACGAGACCCAGTACTTC; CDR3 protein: CASRSWDETQYF
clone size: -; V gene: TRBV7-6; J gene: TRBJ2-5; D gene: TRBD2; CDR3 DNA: TGTGCCAGCGGCCAAGCGGGAGTACAGGAGACCCAGTACTTC; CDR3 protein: CASGQAGVQETQYF
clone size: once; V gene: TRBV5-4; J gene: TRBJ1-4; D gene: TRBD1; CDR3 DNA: TGTGCCAGCAGCTTGGGACAGGGCTTAGGAAAACTGTTTTTT; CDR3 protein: CASSLGQGLGKLFF
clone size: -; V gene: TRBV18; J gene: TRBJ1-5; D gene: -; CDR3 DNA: TGTGCCAGCTCACAAACCTCCAATCAGCCCCAGCATTTT; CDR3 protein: CASSQTSNQPQHF
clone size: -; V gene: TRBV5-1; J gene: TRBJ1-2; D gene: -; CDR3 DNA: TGCGCCAGCAGCCCCCGCGGAGCTAACTATGGCTACACCTTC; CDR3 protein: CASSPRGANYGYTF
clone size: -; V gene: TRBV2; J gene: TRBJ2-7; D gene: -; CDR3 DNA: TGTGCCAGCAACCCGAACAGCTACGAGCAGTACTTC; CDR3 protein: CASNPNSYEQYF
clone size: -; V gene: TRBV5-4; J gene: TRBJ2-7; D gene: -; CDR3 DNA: TGTGCCAGCAGCCCAAAGGCAATGACTAGTACCTACGAGCAGTACTTC; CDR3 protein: CASSPKAMTSTYEQYF
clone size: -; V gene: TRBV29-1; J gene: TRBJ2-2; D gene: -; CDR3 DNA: TGCAGCGTTGTCTGGACCTTGAACACCGGGGAGCTGTTTTTT; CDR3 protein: CSVVWTLNTGELFF
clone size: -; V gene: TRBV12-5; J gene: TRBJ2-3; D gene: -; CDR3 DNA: TGTGCTAGTGGTTTGGGCCAGGTAGATACGCAGTATTTT; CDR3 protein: CASGLGQVDTQYF
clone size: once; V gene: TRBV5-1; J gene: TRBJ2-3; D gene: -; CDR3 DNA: TGCGCCAGCAGCTTGTTGGGATACAGCGCAGATACGCAGTATTTT; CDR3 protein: CASSLLGYSADTQYF
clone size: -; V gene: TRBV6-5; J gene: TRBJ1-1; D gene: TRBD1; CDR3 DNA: TGTGCCAGCAGCGGTAGGGGGCAGGGGACTGAAGCTTTCTTT; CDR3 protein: CASSGRGQGTEAFF
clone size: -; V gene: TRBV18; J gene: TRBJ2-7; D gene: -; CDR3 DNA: TGTGCCAGCTCACCGGGGCAGGTCAGCCACGAGCAGTACTTC; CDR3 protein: CASSPGQVSHEQYF
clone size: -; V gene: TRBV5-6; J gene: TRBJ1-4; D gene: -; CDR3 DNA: TGTGCCAGCAGCCGTCCGGGTGCAACTAATGAAAAACTGTTTTTT; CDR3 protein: CASSRPGATNEKLFF
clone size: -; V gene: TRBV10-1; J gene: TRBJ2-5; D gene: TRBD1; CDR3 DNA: TGCGCCAGCAGTGATGACAGGGTCCAAGAGACCCAGTACTTC; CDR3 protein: CASSDDRVQETQYF
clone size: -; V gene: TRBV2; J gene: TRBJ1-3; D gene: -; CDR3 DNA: TGTGCCAGCAGCCAGCAGGGAGCTGGAAACACCATATATTTT; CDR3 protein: CASSQQGAGNTIYF
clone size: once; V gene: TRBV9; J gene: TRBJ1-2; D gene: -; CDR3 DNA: TGTGCCAGCAGCGTAGGGCGTAAGAGCGGGAGGAACTATGGCTACACCTTC; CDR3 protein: CASSVGRKSGRNYGYTF
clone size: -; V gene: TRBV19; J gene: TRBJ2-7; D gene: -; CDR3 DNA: TGTGCCAGTAGTGGATCCGGGGTCGAGCAGTACTTC; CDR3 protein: CASSGSGVEQYF
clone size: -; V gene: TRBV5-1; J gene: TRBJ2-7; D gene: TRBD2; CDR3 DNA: TGCGCCAGCAGCTTGGTGACGGGAGGCTCCTACGAGCAGTACTTC; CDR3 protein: CASSLVTGGSYEQYF